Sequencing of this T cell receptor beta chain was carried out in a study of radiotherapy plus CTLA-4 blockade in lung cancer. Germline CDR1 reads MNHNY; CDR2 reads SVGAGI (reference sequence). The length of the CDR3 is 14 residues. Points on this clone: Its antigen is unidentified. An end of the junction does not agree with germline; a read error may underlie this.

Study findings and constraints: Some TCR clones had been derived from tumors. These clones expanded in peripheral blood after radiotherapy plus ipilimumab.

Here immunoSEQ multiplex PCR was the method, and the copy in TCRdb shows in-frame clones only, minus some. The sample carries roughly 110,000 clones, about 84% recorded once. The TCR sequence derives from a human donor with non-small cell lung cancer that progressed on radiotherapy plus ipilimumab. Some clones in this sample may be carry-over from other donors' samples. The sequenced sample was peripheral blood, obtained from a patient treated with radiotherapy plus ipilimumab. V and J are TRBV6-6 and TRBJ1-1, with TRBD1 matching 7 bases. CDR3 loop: CASGRGQAAGEASF. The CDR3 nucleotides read TGTGCCAGCGGGAGAGGACAGGCGGCTGGGGAAGCTTCCTTT.